This TCR beta chain was sequenced for a study of post-analysis software for immune sequencing data. The wider study: Some patients lacked subtype; others had relapsing-remitting, secondary progressive or progressive-relapsing disease. Study results and limitations: Co-batched samples clustered tightly together by F measure. Relative to controls, patients had about 5 TRBV segments at higher frequency, with TRBV5-6, TRBV5-1 and TRBV20-1 among these. Compared against controls, patients with multiple sclerosis displayed significantly lower normalized Chao1 diversity.

Germline values: CDR1 LGHDT, CDR2 YNNKEL (reference sequence). The CDR3 loop spans 16 amino acids. V lost 0 bases, J lost 5 bases, and 7 bases stayed unmatched. A word on this clonotype: Antigen: not known.

Incorporated into the TCR beta cDNA libraries were unique molecular identifiers, which served to reduce PCR and sequencing biases. TCRdb analysed the PCR reads with MiXCR anew, one entry per CDR3 protein. The repertoire includes roughly 600,000 distinct CDR3 sequences, around 40% of them detected once, and 1.7% sits in the top ten. Sequenced material: blood. The clonotype was recovered from a girl aged 5 to 17 with multiple sclerosis. This sequence joins TRBV3-1 and TRBJ2-1; 7 bases fit TRBD2. CDR3: CASSQESGAPNNEQFF. CDR3 bases: TGTGCCAGCAGCCAAGAAAGCGGGGCACCGAACAATGAGCAGTTCTTC.